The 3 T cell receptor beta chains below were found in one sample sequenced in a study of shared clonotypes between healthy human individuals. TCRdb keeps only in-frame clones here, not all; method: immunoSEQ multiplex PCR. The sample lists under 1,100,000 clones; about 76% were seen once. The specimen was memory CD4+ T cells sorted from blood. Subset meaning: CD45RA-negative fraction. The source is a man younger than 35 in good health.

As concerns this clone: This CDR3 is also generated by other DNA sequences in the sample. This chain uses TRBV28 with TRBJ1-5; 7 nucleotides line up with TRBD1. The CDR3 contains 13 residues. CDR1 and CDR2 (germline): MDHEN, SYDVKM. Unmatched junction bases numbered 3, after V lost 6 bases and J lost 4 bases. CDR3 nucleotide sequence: TGTGCCAGCAGAAGACAGGGAAATCAGCCCCAGCATTTT. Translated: CASRRQGNQPQHF.

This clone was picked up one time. This chain's CDR3 is CASSLYVSANEKLFF. The CDR3 bases are TGTGCCAGCAGCTTATATGTGTCAGCTAATGAAAAACTGTTTTTT. The chain employs TRBV7-2 and TRBJ1-4; D remains ambiguous. The CDR3 has 15 amino acids. V lost 2 bases to trimming and J lost 3 bases, with 10 bases between them. The germline V gene has CDR1 SGHTA and CDR2 FQGNSA.

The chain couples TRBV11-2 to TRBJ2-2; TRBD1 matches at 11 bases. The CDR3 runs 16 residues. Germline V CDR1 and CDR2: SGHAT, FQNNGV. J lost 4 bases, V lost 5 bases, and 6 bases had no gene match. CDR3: CASSNLGQGGTGELFF. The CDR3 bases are TGTGCCAGCAGCAATCTGGGACAGGGGGGCACCGGGGAGCTGTTTTTT.